The T cell receptor (beta chain) described here comes from a study of T cell responses to AZD1222 COVID-19 vaccine. V gave up 2 bases and J gave up 0 bases, with 9 bases separating them. CDR1 SGDLS and CDR2 YYNGEE come from the germline V gene. CDR3 size: 15 residues. Assay: immunoSEQ multiplex PCR; the TCRdb copy retains only in-frame clones and omits some. The sample carries approximately 88,000 clones, about 90% recorded once. The chain uses TRBV9 and TRBJ1-5; D possibly corresponds to TRBD1 (5 bases). This specimen was peripheral blood, taken on day 0 of AZD1222 vaccination. This TCR came from an adult in good health. The CDR3 DNA reads TGTGCCAGCAGCGTCGGGGCAATTAGCAATCAGCCCCAGCATTTT. Translated: CASSVGAISNQPQHF.